Following are 32 T cell receptor beta chains from one sample sequenced in a study of CD8 T cells in ankylosing spondylitis. Their specific antigens are unknown. Broader study findings: For ankylosing spondylitis blood, a TCR beta motif of several highly homologous variants appeared characteristic.

TCRdb processed the 5' RACE reads anew with MiXCR; each CDR3 protein has one entry. Of about 540,000 distinct CDR3 sequences listed, roughly an eighth were seen once; the top ten hold nearly 7%. Sequencing was performed on blood, either unsorted or a sorted T cell fraction (not recorded which). These receptors all stem from a male donor with ankylosing spondylitis.

This clonotype occurred once. The chain combines TRBV18 with TRBJ2-7; D possibly corresponds to TRBD2 (5 bases). Per the germline V gene, CDR1 is KGHSH and CDR2 is LQKENI. Trimming pared 4 bases from V and 0 bases from J, leaving 16 bases between. This CDR3 is 16 amino acids long. The CDR3 is CASSQRTGSASYEQYF. CDR3 DNA sequence: TGTGCCAGCTCACAAAGAACGGGATCCGCCTCCTACGAGCAGTACTTC.

At least ten counts were recorded for this clonotype. The J gene is TRBJ2-3, the V gene TRBV5-1; 8 nucleotides agree with TRBD2. The V segment lost 4 bases and the J segment 2 bases; nucleotides outside the gene matches: 3. The CDR3 runs to 14 residues. CDR1 SGHRS and CDR2 YFSETQ come from the germline V gene. The CDR3 loop reads CASSLGLVTDTQYF. CDR3 DNA: TGCGCCAGCAGCCTGGGACTAGTCACAGATACGCAGTATTTT.

V usage is TRBV27 and J usage is TRBJ1-1; D is undetermined. The germline V gene has CDR1 MNHEY and CDR2 SMNVEV (reference sequence). With 5 bases removed from V and 1 base from J, the gap between germline ends came to 11 bases. The CDR3 contains 14 residues. DNA for the CDR3: TGTGCCAGCAGTCTAGAACCGGCGAACACTGAAGCTTTCTTT. It specifies CASSLEPANTEAFF.

The J gene is TRBJ2-7, the V gene TRBV28, with a possible D match to TRBD2 (5 bases). Trimming removed 5 bases from V and 6 bases from J, with 35 bases in between. Looked up from germline, CDR1 is MDHEN and CDR2 is SYDVKM. The CDR3 consists of 20 residues. CDR3 nucleotide sequence: TGTGCCAGCAGTAACCGGGCCACACGTCCCACCCAGGAGGAACGGTGCGAGCAGTACGTC. Its protein is CASSNRATRPTQEERCEQYV.

This chain uses TRBV14 with TRBJ2-1; 10 positions agree with TRBD1. Per germline, CDR1 SGHDN and CDR2 FVKESK. This CDR3 region has 16 residues. V shed 3 bases, J shed 8 bases, and the junction held 10 bases outside the gene matches. CDR3 in amino acids: CASSQEPGQGLDEQFF. The CDR3 bases are TGTGCCAGCAGCCAGGAACCGGGACAGGGGCTCGATGAGCAGTTCTTC.

This clonotype was counted only a few times. The chain couples TRBV5-1 to TRBJ2-2; tentative D call: TRBD2 (6 bases). CDR1 is SGHRS, CDR2 YFSETQ, per germline. V lost 4 bases and J lost 1, with 14 bases in between. The length of the CDR3 is 16 residues. This CDR3 is CASSLGDWQNTGELFF. The CDR3 coding sequence is TGCGCCAGCAGCCTAGGGGACTGGCAGAACACCGGGGAGCTGTTTTTT.

This rearrangement joins TRBV27 to TRBJ2-3, with 8 bases lining up with TRBD1. Germline CDR1 MNHEY, CDR2 SMNVEV (reference sequence). V lost 4 bases to trimming and J lost 3 bases; unmatched junction nucleotides: 3. The CDR3 spans 14 residues. The CDR3 DNA is TGTGCCAGCAGTTATAACAGGGGGACAGATACGCAGTATTTT. As protein: CASSYNRGTDTQYF.

V gene TRBV6-1 combines with J gene TRBJ1-5; D might be TRBD1 (5 bases). Deletions cut 7 bases from V and 4 bases from J, with 17 bases between. The CDR3 covers 15 residues. The germline CDR1 and CDR2 sequences are MNHNS and SASEGT. This chain's CDR3 is CASIPRDPGNQPQHF. DNA for the CDR3: TGTGCCAGCATCCCCCGGGACCCAGGGAATCAGCCCCAGCATTTT.

This clonotype was picked up many times. V and J are TRBV12-3 or TRBV12-4 and TRBJ2-7; no definite D call. CDR3 length equals 14 residues. Trimming shortened V by 2 bases and J by 2 bases, and 10 bases separated the two germline ends. This CDR3 is CASSLYGDAYEQYV. The CDR3 DNA is TGTGCCAGCAGTTTATATGGGGATGCCTACGAGCAGTACGTC.

This clonotype appeared many times. The chain couples TRBV3-1 to TRBJ2-5; no firm D call. Germline V gene sequence: CDR1 LGHDT, CDR2 YNNKEL (reference sequence). CDR3 length: 15 residues. V lost 4 bases to trimming and J lost 1 base, with 13 bases between them. The CDR3 DNA reads TGTGCCAGCAGCCCCCCCGGGCGTAGCCAAGAGACCCAGTACTTC. Amino acids: CASSPPGRSQETQYF.

This sequence joins TRBV20-1 and TRBJ2-7, with D possibly being TRBD2 (7 bases). V lost 5 bases to trimming and J lost 11 bases, with 16 bases between them. CDR3 length: 11 amino acids. Germline values: CDR1 DFQATT, CDR2 SNEGSKA (reference sequence). CDR3 sequence reads: CSAGGGNREYF. The CDR3 DNA reads as TGCAGTGCTGGGGGGGGAAACAGGGAGTACTTC.

V usage is TRBV3-1 and J usage is TRBJ1-2; no clear D. The CDR3 sequence is 14 residues long. V lost 3 bases and J 3 bases, leaving 11 bases between the germline ends. From germline, CDR1 is LGHDT and CDR2 YNNKEL (reference sequence). CDR3 in DNA: TGTGCCAGCAGCCACCGGGCGGGGTACTATGGCTACACCTTC. Translating it yields CASSHRAGYYGYTF.

This clonotype was seen more than once but under ten times. In DNA, the CDR3 is TGCAGTGCTAGAGGGCCAAGCGGAAGCACAGATACGCAGTATTTT. Amino acids: CSARGPSGSTDTQYF. This chain uses TRBV20-1 with TRBJ2-3; D is perhaps TRBD2 (5 bases). Germline CDR1 is DFQATT and CDR2 is SNEGSKA (reference sequence). CDR3 length equals 15 residues. The V end was cut by 1 base, the J end by 0 bases, with 11 bases between.

The rearrangement joins TRBV7-9 to TRBJ2-7; TRBD2 might be the D (7 bases). Germline-derived CDR1 and CDR2 are SEHNR and FQNEAQ (reference sequence). This CDR3 is 15 amino acids long. V was cut by 0 bases and J by 5 bases, with 14 bases left in between. The CDR3 bases are TGTGCCAGCAGCTTAGCACAGGGAGGGATTGACGAGCAGTACTTC. Its protein product is CASSLAQGGIDEQYF.

This clonotype was counted a single time. This rearrangement joins TRBV7-2 to TRBJ2-3; the D is unclear. The germline V gene encodes CDR1 SGHTA and CDR2 FQGNSA. The germline V and J ends were trimmed by 5 bases and 3 bases, with 12 bases remaining between them. The CDR3 covers 14 residues. CDR3 DNA: TGTGCCAGCAGCCGACTGGTCAAGACAGATACGCAGTATTTT. Amino acid sequence: CASSRLVKTDTQYF.

This clonotype was observed a few times. This chain joins TRBV29-1 and TRBJ1-1; D possibly corresponds to TRBD1 (5 bases). Germline values: CDR1 SQVTM, CDR2 ANQGSEA. The CDR3 contains 13 residues. V gave up 6 bases and J gave up 1 base, with 12 bases separating them. CDR3 in DNA: TGCAGCGTCTCGGGACTCACGAACACTGAAGCTTTCTTT. Protein product: CSVSGLTNTEAFF.

This clonotype was detected ten times or more. The V call is TRBV6-5, the J call TRBJ2-1; D may be TRBD2 (6 bases). The CDR3 runs 18 residues. Germline CDR1 MNHEY, CDR2 SVGAGI. Trimming shortened V by 3 bases and J by 3 bases, and 21 bases separated the two germline ends. CDR3 nucleotide sequence: TGTGCCAGCAGTTATGGGGGGTCCGCCCAAAGCCGCTACAATGAGCAGTTCTTC. Residues: CASSYGGSAQSRYNEQFF.

The sample holds a few counts of this clonotype. The chain uses TRBV19 and TRBJ1-1; D remains unclear. The ends were cut back, 2 bases at V and 1 base at J, with 5 bases in the middle. From germline, CDR1 is LNHDA and CDR2 SQIVND (reference sequence). CDR3 length equals 13 residues. This CDR3 is CASSIIGNTEAFF. Written as DNA, the CDR3 is TGTGCCAGTAGTATAATCGGGAACACTGAAGCTTTCTTT.

The chain is built from TRBV9 and TRBJ1-5; a possible D gene is TRBD1 (5 bases). This CDR3 has 14 residues. Trimming removed 6 bases from V and 6 bases from J, with 16 bases in between. Per the germline V gene, CDR1 is SGDLS and CDR2 is YYNGEE. This CDR3 is CASTVGEGPQPQHF. The CDR3 DNA sequence: TGTGCCAGCACCGTTGGAGAGGGGCCTCAGCCCCAGCATTTT.

The V call is TRBV18, the J call TRBJ2-3, with D maybe TRBD2 (5 bases). V gave up 3 bases and J gave up 6 bases, with 10 bases separating them. Germline V lookup: CDR1 KGHSH, CDR2 LQKENI. This CDR3 is 13 amino acids long. CDR3 region: CASSPNPGDTQYF. CDR3 in DNA: TGTGCCAGCTCACCGAACCCGGGGGATACGCAGTATTTT.

Written as DNA, the CDR3 is TGTGCCAGCAGCTTGAGGACAGGCGTTAATGAAAAACTGTTTTTT. Translating it yields CASSLRTGVNEKLFF. V and J are TRBV5-5 and TRBJ1-4, with TRBD1 matching over 7 bases. The V and J ends lost 1 base and 4 bases, in that order; junction bases with no gene match: 4. Germline assignment: CDR1 SGHKS and CDR2 YYEKEE (reference sequence). The CDR3 extends over 15 amino acids.

This clonotype was observed many times. The CDR3 DNA sequence: TGTGCCAGCATCCACAAGGAGGTGGCAGATACGCAGTATTTT. Its translation: CASIHKEVADTQYF. J is TRBJ2-3 and V is TRBV12-3 or TRBV12-4; possible D gene TRBD2, 5 bases. The CDR3 extends over 14 amino acids. Trimming cost V 7 bases and J 4 bases, with 15 bases left between them.

This clonotype was recorded at least ten times. V is TRBV7-2 and J is TRBJ2-1; D is perhaps TRBD2 (5 bases). The CDR3 loop spans 14 amino acids. CDR1 and CDR2 from the germline V gene are SGHTA and FQGNSA. Trimming shortened V by 6 bases and J by 2 bases, and 11 bases separated the two germline ends. CDR3 in amino acids: CASRMWETYNEQFF. CDR3 sequence (DNA): TGTGCCAGCAGGATGTGGGAGACCTACAATGAGCAGTTCTTC. The full variable domain, with the rest looked up from reference TRBV7-2 and TRBJ2-1, is GAGVSQSPSNKVTEKGKDVELRCDPISGHTALYWYRQSLGQGLEFLIYFQGNSAPDKSGLPSDRFSAERTGGSVSTLTIQRTQQEDSAVYLCASRMWETYNEQFFGPGTRLTVL.

This clonotype came up many times. J is TRBJ2-3 and V is TRBV5-1, with D tentatively TRBD2 (5 bases). The germline gives CDR1 SGHRS, CDR2 YFSETQ. The CDR3 has 14 residues. V was trimmed by 6 bases and J by 9 bases, leaving 20 bases between them. The chain's CDR3 is CASKFEGVSDTQYF. CDR3 nucleotide sequence: TGCGCCAGCAAGTTTGAGGGAGTAAGTGACACGCAGTATTTT.

Of note for this clonotype: One end of the junction is discordant with germline, which a read error may explain. The chain has TRBV29-1 and TRBJ1-4; maybe TRBD1 (5 bases). Germline V gene sequence: CDR1 SQVTM, CDR2 ANQGSEA. The CDR3 has 16 amino acids. Here the CDR3 reads CSVEDPGGTGVQKLFF. CDR3 sequence (DNA): TGCAGCGTTGAAGATCCGGGAGGCACAGGAGTTCAAAAGCTGTTTTTT.

In its sample, this clonotype was seen a few times. CDR3 region: CASSFKGVSGRGYTF. The CDR3, as DNA: TGTGCCAGCAGCTTTAAGGGGGTCTCTGGAAGAGGCTACACCTTC. J is TRBJ1-2 and V is TRBV7-2; D may be TRBD1 (6 bases). The CDR3 totals 15 residues. Germline CDR1 and CDR2: SGHTA and FQGNSA. Trimming cost V 3 bases and J 8 bases, with 19 bases left between them. The full variable domain, in which reference TRBV7-2 and TRBJ1-2 provide the parts outside the CDR3, is GAGVSQSPSNKVTEKGKDVELRCDPISGHTALYWYRQSLGQGLEFLIYFQGNSAPDKSGLPSDRFSAERTGGSVSTLTIQRTQQEDSAVYLCASSFKGVSGRGYTFGSGTRLTVV.

The chain employs TRBV12-3 or TRBV12-4 and TRBJ2-1; D ambiguous. The V end lost 4 bases, the J end lost 15 bases, and 28 bases lay between the germline ends. The CDR3 spans 16 residues. CDR3 in DNA: TGTGCCAGCAGTTCGAAATACGGCCTCTCTCAAATCGGAACGTTCTTC. It specifies CASSSKYGLSQIGTFF.

The chain combines TRBV7-8 with TRBJ2-3, with 10 bases identical to TRBD2. Trimming at V came to 7 bases and at J to 1 base, leaving 11 bases not matched to a gene. The CDR3 loop spans 17 amino acids. Germline V gene sequence: CDR1 SGHVS, CDR2 FQNEAQ. The CDR3, as DNA: TGTGCCAGCACCCCCGTGGGTGGGACTAGCGGCACAGATACGCAGTATTTT. Residues: CASTPVGGTSGTDTQYF.

This rearrangement joins TRBV5-1 to TRBJ1-2; 8 bases are a match to TRBD1. Germline values: CDR1 SGHRS, CDR2 YFSETQ. This CDR3 is built from 15 residues. The trim removed 0 bases at V and 4 bases at J, leaving 5 bases unmatched. The CDR3: CASSLEGTGPYGYTF. The CDR3 DNA reads TGCGCCAGCAGCTTGGAGGGGACAGGACCCTATGGCTACACCTTC.

Here the CDR3 DNA reads TGCAGTGCTCCCCCCGCTCGGGGTCCCACTGAAGCTTTCTTT. Translating it yields CSAPPARGPTEAFF. The chain links TRBV20-1 to TRBJ1-1; D gene unclear. Germline V CDR1 and CDR2: DFQATT, SNEGSKA (reference sequence). The V and J ends lost 5 bases and 4 bases respectively, with 17 bases between them. The CDR3 is 14 residues long.

The chain links TRBV5-1 to TRBJ1-1; 8 bases match TRBD1. The CDR3 runs to 15 residues. CDR1 SGHRS and CDR2 YFSETQ come from the germline V gene. Losses at the gene ends were 0 bases for V and 1 base for J; bases not matched to a gene: 2. The CDR3 DNA reads as TGCGCCAGCAGCTTGGGGACAGGGACGAACACTGAAGCTTTCTTT. It translates to CASSLGTGTNTEAFF.

This clonotype occurred a few times. The chain is built from TRBV5-1 and TRBJ2-4; the D gene is possibly TRBD1 (6 bases). Deletions cut 4 bases from V and 0 bases from J, with 29 bases between. The CDR3 consists of 21 residues. Germline assignment: CDR1 SGHRS and CDR2 YFSETQ. The DNA for the CDR3 is TGCGCCAGCAGCAGGAGATTAGCAGGGGTCGACGGACGCTTAGCCAAAAACATTCAGTACTTC. It translates to CASSRRLAGVDGRLAKNIQYF.